This T cell receptor (beta chain) was recovered during a study of OX40 agonist ivuxolimab in advanced cancers. Study background: Intravenous ivuxolimab was administered to patients every 2 weeks at 0.01 to 10 mg/kg.

Profiled with immunoSEQ multiplex PCR; TCRdb holds only in-frame clones, not every one. The sample records 50,000 to 70,000 clones, about 86% being singletons. V was pared by 0 bases and J by 1 base, with 10 bases between. CDR1 and CDR2 (germline): SGHKS, YYEKEE (reference sequence). The CDR3 has 16 residues. Study-wide findings and caveats: CD4+ and CD8+ blood T cells expanded clonally by week 6 at 0.1 to 3.0 mg/kg.

Of note for this clone: What it recognizes is unknown.

The specimen was CD4+ or CD8+ T cells sorted from blood, collected in a trial of the OX40 agonist ivuxolimab. The receptor was derived from an adult with an advanced solid tumor such as melanoma, head and neck, liver or kidney cancer. The chain couples TRBV5-5 to TRBJ2-2; D is tentatively TRBD1 or TRBD2 (5 bases each). CDR3 coding DNA: TGTGCCAGCAGCTTGGTAGGGACGGTGAACACCGGGGAGCTGTTTTTT. Translation: CASSLVGTVNTGELFF.